The TCR beta chain described here comes from a study of cytomegalovirus exposure and HLA in healthy donors (dated by TCRdb to 2017 to 2019). Describing the broader study: An earlier analysis of approximately 640 of the donors reported 250 to 300 Gb of sequence data and approximately 110 million unique TCR beta sequences from about 200 million T cells. An early release covering about 600 HLA-typed donors comprised about 320 gigabases of sequencing data and roughly 86 million unique TCR sequences. Of the 300 to 500 genotyped donors, approximately 80% were placed in the genetic ancestry cluster associated with self-reported Caucasian donors. The study aimed to test whether signatures of past pathogen exposure could be identified by cataloging public T cell receptors. The study used immunosequencing to profile the T cell repertoires of approximately 640 subjects and linked those repertoires to cytomegalovirus serostatus. Along with the approximately 650-subject first cohort, a separate validation cohort of over a hundred different subjects was used. The study combined high-throughput TCR immunosequencing, statistical association of individual TCRs with disease status, and machine learning to predict cytomegalovirus infection status. A later analysis re-analyzed previously published TCR beta repertoires from 666 donors and added high-resolution HLA genotyping to study TCR occurrence patterns. The later analysis used no new phenotypic data to find candidate immune exposures, relying instead on TCR beta sequences and their occurrence across donors. In an earlier analysis of over 550 of the donors, high-throughput TCR beta sequencing was used to judge whether each TCR beta V gene segment behaved as functional or pseudogenic. Donor age, sex, ethnicity and CMV serostatus were compiled alongside the repertoire data. A later genetic analysis took genome-wide SNP genotypes for about three fifths of the 666 donors and used that subset as a discovery cohort. All discovery cohort repertoires had been generated using a single sequencing platform. HLA typing covered class I and class II loci at four-digit resolution. Typing coverage differed by locus: A, B, C, DRB1 and DQB1 were typed in about 629-640 donors, DQA1 in about 560, DPA1 in roughly 590, and DPB1 in around 490. Because of strong linkage in the cohort, a handful of DR-DQ haplotypes were treated as single units for association and clustering. On average, 235,054 unique TCR beta nucleotide sequences were sequenced per donor among 398 genotyped donors of the cohort, with around 19% of those sequences being non-productive.

The receptor library was made with the immunoSEQ multiplex PCR assay. The multiplex PCR relied on a mix of 60 forward primers for TCR Vbeta segments and 13 reverse primers for TCR Jbeta segments. A multiplex PCR assay on genomic DNA amplified the CDR3 region of rearranged TCR beta genes. The Illumina HiSeq System was used to sequence the amplified TCR beta libraries as 87-base-pair reads. Concerning the study's data processing: A later analysis counted some 80 million unique TCR beta chains across the 550 to 800 repertoires, and around 9.9 million of these chains were shared by at least two donors. To remove PCR and sequencing errors, raw reads were error-corrected and collapsed into unique sequences using a nearest-neighbor algorithm that merged closely related sequences. CDR3 sequences were aligned to IMGT reference sequences to assign V, D and J gene segments. Each retained sequence needed at least a six-nucleotide match to both a V gene segment and a J gene segment. A rearrangement was called productive if the CDR3 had no stop codons and remained in frame with V and J, and every other rearrangement was called non-productive. CDR3 was defined by IMGT convention, running from the second conserved V-encoded cysteine to the conserved J-encoded phenylalanine. In an earlier analysis of more than 550 of the donors, sequences lacking an unambiguous match to a single V gene segment were excluded. An earlier analysis of a few hundred of the donors called V segments functional above 56.7% productive rearrangements and segregating when the between-donor standard deviation exceeded 5%. A statistical classification framework was built to diagnose cytomegalovirus status from the catalog of TCR beta chain sequences. A later analysis assigned V and J genes by comparing TCR nucleotide sequences with IMGT/GENE-DB human TR gene sequences. The TCRdist pipeline was used in a later analysis to assign CDR3 sequences and most-parsimonious VDJ recombination scenarios. A later analysis defined each TCR beta chain by its CDR3 amino acid sequence plus V-gene family, and excluded reads lacking a unique V-gene family. A later analysis removed roughly 590 highly shared, low-generation-probability nucleotide sequences to deal with suspected cross-contamination and a sequencing artifact. A later analysis calculated a clonal expansion index for each public chain from normalized within-repertoire ranks of inferred template counts. A later analysis computed generation probabilities with a VDJ recombination model fitted to out-of-frame rearrangements, and checked the results against IGoR. In a later analysis, TCR-TCR, TCR-HLA and TCR-CMV co-occurrence was scored with hypergeometric tests, and a repertoire-size bias correction was applied to TCR pairs. To estimate false discovery rates, a later analysis permuted the HLA or CMV assignments 20 times. In a later analysis, co-occurring TCRs were grouped using DBSCAN, with TCRdist sequence similarity added in when clustering inside HLA-allele-positive subsets. Repertoires with fewer than 30,000 or more than 120,000 public chains were left out of co-occurrence clustering, as were about 5 repertoires with anomalous nucleotide sharing. Drawn from immuneACCESS, this table holds only the in-frame rearrangements with V and J called that TCRdb kept. Clones are partly lost; checked studies trace under half to an unresolved V gene and leave the rest unexplained. V, J and clone size are taken as reported in that table, and D and trimming were inferred from the DNA itself. This sample is represented by some 170,000 clones; 65% to 80% of them were singletons. Approximately 5% of the sample belongs to the ten largest clones.

This clone was counted between two and nine times. What this receptor recognizes is not known. Per-base qualities were not stored, and no clone one base away is much larger. Counted from cysteine to phenylalanine, this CDR3 has 14 amino acids. Kept here is only the CDR3 DNA, which spans 42 bases and is read in frame from base 1. The V end loses 4 bases and the J end loses 0 bases, and a stretch of 9 bases separates them. The germline V gene supplies CDR1 SGHRS and CDR2 YFSETQ. The cohort comprised around 700 healthy bone marrow donors. All cohort members were sampled while nominally healthy, although unrecorded immune exposures were likely present. The donor tested CMV seropositive, placing the donor among the 290 or so seropositive members of the cohort. Each donor provided a peripheral blood sample, and peripheral blood mononuclear cells were used for TCR beta sequencing. The Qiagen DNeasy Blood Extraction Kit was used to extract genomic DNA from the blood cell samples.

Summary of the overall study and its limitations: Because HLA typing was unavailable for some donors at each locus, only the typed subset was used in association tests. It was suggested by the authors that the approach could potentially be generalized to other disease states and immunological phenotypes. In a later genetic analysis, fewer N-insertions in productive TCRs were reported among donors in an Asian-associated ancestry cluster than the roughly 700-donor mean. In vitro tests confirmed that three of the cytomegalovirus-associated TCR beta chains recognize cytomegalovirus antigens. Assigning TCR associations to individual alleles was difficult when HLA alleles, especially DR and DQ, strongly co-occurred. Specific HLA alleles were associated with 15,000 to 20,000 TCR beta sequences at a false discovery rate of 0.05 in a later analysis. A total of 150 or so TCR beta chains were listed by the study as associated with cytomegalovirus. For the cohort, immune exposure information was limited to CMV serostatus. Several of the top co-occurrence clusters appeared to be linked to parvovirus B19, influenza, CMV and Epstein-Barr virus, according to a later analysis. A later analysis found that HLA-associated TCR beta chains were more clonally expanded and had lower generation probabilities than equally common non-associated chains. According to a later analysis, TCR association rates differed among HLA loci, with DRB1 alleles showing the most associated TCRs and HLA-C alleles showing the fewest. A later analysis found that most CMV-associated TCR beta chains appeared HLA-restricted, with HLA associations seemingly driven largely by CMV exposure. The 87-base-pair reads could not distinguish some IMGT-functional V segments, including TRBV6-2 and TRBV6-3, so those segments were excluded. Correlated functional status among segregating V segments might be attributable to linkage disequilibrium, but an unknown experimental factor could not be ruled out. The classifier was reported to diagnose cytomegalovirus status with high specificity and sensitivity in both the original and validation cohorts. In an earlier analysis of some 500 of the donors, most TCR beta V segments were observed in productive rearrangements about 90% or about 30% of the time, broadly matching IMGT annotations. The earlier analysis of approximately 590 of the donors excluded about 16 rarely observed V segments, including chromosome 9 orphons, because counts were too low. Sequencing depth was assumed to be roughly uniform across donors in the presence/absence analyses, though that assumption may not hold. This cohort had only TCR beta chains sequenced, and the lack of alpha or paired-chain data limited which features could be detected. A further reported finding was that TCR beta sequences accurately predicted the HLA-A and HLA-B alleles for most subjects in the first cohort. Most TCR sequences were observed very rarely across donors, whereas some public TCRs were present in many individuals. In a later genetic analysis, a missense DCLRE1C variant was associated with V-gene and J-gene trimming of TCR beta chains, and the association was replicated in an independent cohort. A cluster of highly shared sequence variants was judged likely to be a technical artifact of the sequencing pipeline.

The chain joins TRBV5-1 to TRBJ2-3; TRBD1 could be the D gene, as 6 bases match. The sample taken for sequencing was PBMCs. This TCR came from a young man in good health and CMV-seropositive. The nucleotide sequence reads TGCGCCAGCAGCAGCAGGGGAAGCACAGATACGCAGTATTTT. Its translation is CASSSRGSTDTQYF.